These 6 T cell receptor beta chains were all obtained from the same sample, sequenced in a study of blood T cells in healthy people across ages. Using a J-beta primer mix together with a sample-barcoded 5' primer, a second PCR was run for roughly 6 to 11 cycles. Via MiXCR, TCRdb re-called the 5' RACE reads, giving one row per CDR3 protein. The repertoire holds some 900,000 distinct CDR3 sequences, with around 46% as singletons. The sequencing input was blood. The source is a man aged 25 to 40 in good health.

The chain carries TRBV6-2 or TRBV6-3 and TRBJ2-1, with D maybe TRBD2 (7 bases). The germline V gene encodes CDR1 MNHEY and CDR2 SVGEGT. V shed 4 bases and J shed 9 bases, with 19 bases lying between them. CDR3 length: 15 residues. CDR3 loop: CASSSGEGTRGEQFF. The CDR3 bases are TGTGCCAGCAGTTCAGGGGAGGGTACGAGGGGTGAGCAGTTCTTC.

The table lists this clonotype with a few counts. The CDR3 DNA reads as TGTGCCAGCAGCGTTGGGACAGGGACTTTGAACACTGAAGCTTTCTTT. Its protein product is CASSVGTGTLNTEAFF. J is TRBJ1-1 and V is TRBV7-3; 9 bases line up with TRBD1. V shed 5 bases, J shed 0 bases, and the junction held 7 bases outside the gene matches. The CDR3 is 16 residues long. The germline CDR1 and CDR2 sequences are SGHTA and FQGTGA.

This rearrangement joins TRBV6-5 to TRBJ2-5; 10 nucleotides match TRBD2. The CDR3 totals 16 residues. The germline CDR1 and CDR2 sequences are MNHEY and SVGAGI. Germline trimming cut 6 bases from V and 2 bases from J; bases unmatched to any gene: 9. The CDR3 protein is CASRQTGLAAQETQYF. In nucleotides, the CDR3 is TGTGCCAGCAGACAGACAGGACTAGCGGCACAAGAGACCCAGTACTTC.

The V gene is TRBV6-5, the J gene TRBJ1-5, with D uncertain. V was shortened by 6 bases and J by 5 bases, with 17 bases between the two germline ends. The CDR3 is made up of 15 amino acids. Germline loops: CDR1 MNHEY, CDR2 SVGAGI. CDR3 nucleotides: TGTGCCAGCAGCCCCGAAGGGCGGGGTGATCAGCCCCAGCATTTT. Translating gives CASSPEGRGDQPQHF.

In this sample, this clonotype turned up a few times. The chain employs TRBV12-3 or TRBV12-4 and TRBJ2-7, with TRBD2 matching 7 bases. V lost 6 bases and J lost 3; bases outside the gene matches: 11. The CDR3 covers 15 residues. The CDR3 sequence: CASSPGGTGFYEQYF. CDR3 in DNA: TGTGCCAGCAGCCCCGGGGGGACCGGATTCTACGAGCAGTACTTC.

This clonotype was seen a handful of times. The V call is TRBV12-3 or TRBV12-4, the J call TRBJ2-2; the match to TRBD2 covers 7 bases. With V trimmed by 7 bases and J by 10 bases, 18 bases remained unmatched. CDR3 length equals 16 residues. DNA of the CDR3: TGTGCCAGCACCAAGACGGCGGGGGTCCAGTTTGAGGAGCTGTTTTTT. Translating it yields CASTKTAGVQFEELFF.